This is a list of T cell receptor beta chains from one sample in a study of cytomegalovirus exposure and HLA in healthy donors. Method: immunoSEQ multiplex PCR; TCRdb's copy keeps in-frame clones and lacks some. This sample's table reports 34,000 or so clones. Input material: PBMCs. The receptor set was obtained from a woman between 35 and 50 years old in good health and CMV-seropositive. Each CDR3 is given with its conserved first and last residue. The D gene is left open where the match is weak. Size is omitted from some rows. Given values are once, few, many or a class for expanded clones.

J gene | D gene | clone size | V gene | CDR3 protein | CDR3 DNA
TRBJ2-1 | . | . | TRBV5-1 | CASSRRELVDNEQFF | TGCGCCAGCAGCCGGAGGGAGTTGGTGGACAATGAGCAGTTCTTC
TRBJ2-1 | TRBD1 | . | TRBV7-8 | CASSLRSGQGGLARLGEQFF | TGTGCCAGCAGCTTGAGGTCGGGACAGGGGGGTTTAGCCCGGTTGGGTGAGCAGTTCTTC
TRBJ2-5 | TRBD2 | . | TRBV9 | CASSTGLAGVGETQYF | TGTGCCAGCAGTACGGGACTAGCGGGAGTCGGGGAGACCCAGTACTTC
TRBJ2-1 | . | . | TRBV6-5 | CASSYQGTSEQFF | TGTGCCAGCAGTTACCAAGGGACTTCTGAGCAGTTCTTC
TRBJ1-2 | . | . | TRBV7-2 | CASSLGGVGYGYTF | TGTGCCAGCAGCCTAGGCGGGGTAGGCTATGGCTACACCTTC
TRBJ2-5 | . | . | TRBV9 | CASSPTLEGKETQYF | TGTGCCAGCAGCCCGACTTTGGAAGGAAAGGAGACCCAGTACTTC
TRBJ1-1 | TRBD1 | . | TRBV28 | CAITGGAWAEAFF | TGTGCCATTACAGGGGGGGCCTGGGCTGAAGCTTTCTTT
TRBJ2-1 | TRBD1 | . | TRBV2 | CASSEWGQDANEQFF | TGTGCCAGCAGTGAATGGGGACAGGATGCCAATGAGCAGTTCTTC
TRBJ2-1 | TRBD2 | . | TRBV28 | CASSPSGLETNEQFF | TGTGCCAGCAGTCCTTCCGGACTAGAAACTAATGAGCAGTTCTTC
TRBJ1-5 | TRBD1 | . | TRBV30 | CAWSGGGPGQPQHF | TGTGCCTGGAGTGGAGGGGGCCCAGGTCAGCCCCAGCATTTT
TRBJ1-1 | . | medium-sized | TRBV19 | CASSGEQVLIPEAFF | TGTGCCAGTAGTGGGGAACAGGTACTGATTCCTGAAGCTTTCTTT
TRBJ2-3 | TRBD2 | . | TRBV4-2 | CASSPRTSRDTQYF | TGTGCCAGCAGCCCCCGGACTAGCAGAGATACGCAGTATTTT
TRBJ2-1 | . | . | TRBV9 | CASSVGSLRDEQFF | TGTGCCAGCAGCGTAGGAAGTCTGAGGGATGAGCAGTTCTTC
TRBJ2-5 | TRBD2 | . | TRBV14 | CASSPGTSGSVTQYF | TGTGCCAGCAGTCCCGGGACTAGCGGGTCGGTGACCCAGTACTTC
TRBJ2-1 | TRBD1 | . | TRBV7-2 | CASSSAGTEHYNEQFF | TGTGCCAGCAGCTCGGCCGGGACAGAACACTACAATGAGCAGTTCTTC
TRBJ1-4 | TRBD1 | . | TRBV7-9 | CASSLVRDRGYGEKLFF | TGTGCCAGCAGCTTAGTCCGGGACAGGGGATACGGTGAAAAACTGTTTTTT
TRBJ1-1 | TRBD1 | . | TRBV5-4 | CASRTGGGNTEAFF | TGTGCCAGCAGGACAGGGGGCGGGAACACTGAAGCTTTCTTT
TRBJ2-5 | TRBD2 | . | TRBV28 | CASSSPPGGSETQYF | TGTGCCAGCAGTTCACCCCCGGGGGGTTCGGAGACCCAGTACTTC
TRBJ1-2 | TRBD1 | . | TRBV7-2 | CASSFSRTGFNYGYTF | TGTGCCAGCAGCTTTTCACGGACAGGGTTTAACTATGGCTACACCTTC
TRBJ1-1 | . | . | TRBV10-2 | CASSSYTEAFF | TGCGCCAGCAGTTCCTATACCGAAGCTTTCTTT
TRBJ1-2 | . | . | TRBV5-1 | CASSSGGARIPPDYTF | TGCGCCAGCAGCTCCGGAGGTGCCAGGATACCACCGGACTACACCTTC
TRBJ1-2 | . | . | TRBV4-1 | CASSPSLSWSVEGYTF | TGCGCCAGCAGCCCCAGTCTATCTTGGAGTGTCGAGGGCTACACCTTC
TRBJ1-1 | TRBD1 | . | TRBV6-1 | CASSERLGQEAFF | TGTGCCAGCAGTGAACGCTTGGGACAGGAAGCTTTCTTT
TRBJ1-2 | TRBD1 | . | TRBV18 | CASSRDRSIYGYTF | TGTGCCAGCTCCCGGGACAGGAGCATCTATGGCTACACCTTC
TRBJ2-3 | . | . | TRBV6-6 | CASRPGTDTQYF | TGTGCGAGCCGCCCAGGCACAGATACGCAGTATTTT
TRBJ1-6 | TRBD1 | . | TRBV9 | CASSAGTGGYNSPLHF | TGTGCCAGCAGCGCCGGGACAGGGGGCTATAATTCACCCCTCCACTTT
TRBJ1-2 | TRBD1 | . | TRBV5-1 | CASSLADRGQGGYTF | TGCGCCAGCAGCTTGGCGGACAGGGGACAAGGTGGCTACACCTTC
TRBJ2-3 | TRBD2 | . | TRBV28 | CASSFPGLAGQDTQYF | TGTGCCAGCAGTTTCCCGGGACTAGCGGGGCAAGATACGCAGTATTTT
TRBJ2-5 | . | . | TRBV15 | CATSLKLARETQYF | TGTGCCACCAGCTTAAAACTAGCACGGGAGACCCAGTACTTC
TRBJ2-3 | . | . | TRBV2 | CASSEMAFPTDTQYF | TGTGCCAGCAGTGAAATGGCTTTCCCTACAGATACGCAGTATTTT
TRBJ2-1 | TRBD2 | . | TRBV11-1 | CASSPLGGSGTSEQFF | TGTGCCAGCAGCCCCTTAGGAGGTAGCGGGACTTCTGAGCAGTTCTTC
TRBJ2-2 | TRBD2 | . | TRBV28 | CASSILAGGPTTGELFF | TGTGCCAGCAGCATCCTAGCGGGAGGGCCGACCACCGGGGAGCTGTTTTTT
TRBJ2-5 | TRBD1 | . | TRBV5-1 | CASSQTTGEEETQYF | TGCGCCAGCAGCCAGACGACAGGGGAAGAGGAGACCCAGTACTTC
TRBJ1-1 | . | . | TRBV18 | CASSPIPVSAGNTEAFF | TGTGCCAGCTCACCAATCCCAGTTAGCGCGGGGAACACTGAAGCTTTCTTT
TRBJ1-6 | . | . | TRBV19 | CASSSSIFTYNSPLHF | TGTGCCAGTAGTAGTTCTATTTTTACCTATAATTCACCCCTCCACTTT
TRBJ1-6 | TRBD1 | . | TRBV6-5 | CASRTRGQRSPLHF | TGTGCCAGTCGTACCAGGGGGCAGAGGTCACCCCTCCACTTT
TRBJ1-2 | TRBD1 | . | TRBV30 | CAWGVPRKERGPGGYTF | TGTGCCTGGGGGGTGCCCCGAAAGGAGAGGGGGCCCGGTGGCTACACCTTC
TRBJ2-1 | TRBD2 | . | TRBV5-4 | CASSRTSGGQNEQFF | TGTGCCAGCAGCCGAACTAGCGGGGGGCAGAATGAGCAGTTCTTC
TRBJ1-1 | . | . | TRBV5-3 | CARSCPSWSEAFF | TGTGCCAGAAGCTGCCCCAGTTGGTCTGAAGCTTTCTTT
TRBJ2-1 | TRBD1 | . | TRBV27 | CASSPRTGGSYNEQFF | TGTGCCAGCAGTCCCCGGACAGGGGGCAGCTACAATGAGCAGTTCTTC
TRBJ2-7 | . | . | TRBV6-1 | CASSEEIGAEQYF | TGTGCCAGCAGTGAAGAAATTGGGGCCGAGCAGTACTTC
TRBJ2-6 | . | . | TRBV6-5 | CASSYFGGSGANVLSF | TGTGCCAGCAGTTACTTTGGGGGCTCTGGGGCCAACGTCCTGTCTTTC